The rows below give T cell receptor beta chains drawn from one sample of a study of T-cell reconstitution after alpha-beta-depleted transplantation in children. MiXCR, applied by TCRdb to the PCR reads, yields one record per CDR3 protein. The sample lists about 400,000 distinct CDR3 sequences; 15% to 20% were seen once. This specimen was PBMCs, mostly from graft donor cells, taken 360 days after TCRalphabeta/CD19-depleted stem cell transplant. Every receptor here comes from a boy under two years old who had a stem cell transplant for Wiskott-Aldrich syndrome, so the T cells may come from the graft donor. Each CDR3 is given without its conserved first and last residue.

V,CDR3
TRBV20-1,SARPDRVRYEQY
TRBV29-1,SVKRGREGRETQY
TRBV6-1,ASDIPGELF
TRBV12-3/TRBV12-4,ASSFPGTADSYEQY
TRBV5-1,ASSFRAPSETQY
TRBV29-1,SSRGEGTSGGTDTQY
TRBV12-3/TRBV12-4,ASSLTGQHNEQF
TRBV9,ASSPETGAANEKLF
TRBV4-3,ASSPSPRKYGPKFNEQF
TRBV5-1,ASSLAPLPGQGDYEQY
TRBV30,AWTWTGLNTEAF
TRBV5-1,ASSRSGDTDTQY
TRBV20-1,SATASGIDYEQY
TRBV4-1,ASSQDDFRDWGQRIYQPQH
TRBV18,ASSPFPSTDTQY
TRBV7-6,ASSPGGVHNEQF
TRBV6-5,ASSYSGTGSEQF
TRBV5-1,ASSLDVGPYYEQY
TRBV7-9,ASSLAHPGYTGELF
TRBV20-1,SARDRRGPDTQY
TRBV9,ASSLQPSRDTQY
TRBV24-1,ATSERGTSGRTDTQY
TRBV28,ASKGGQAFYEQY
TRBV20-1,SARVNGNTEAF
TRBV4-2,ASSQEGAGANVLT
TRBV7-9,ASSSDRGRNEQF
TRBV28,ASSFTEYGYT
TRBV5-1,ASSSLAGPKGDEQF
TRBV28,ASSLSSGGFTQY
TRBV7-9,ASSSPGLAVHYEQY
TRBV29-1,SVREGTGAGSEQY
TRBV20-1,SAKRLGETQY
TRBV11-2,ASSPPSWETQY
TRBV6-2/TRBV6-3,ASSSSGTFSNEQF
TRBV15,ATSRAEGWWETQY
TRBV21-1,ASLAHPQGECEQY
TRBV12-3/TRBV12-4,ASSFPGDLNTEAF
TRBV11-2,ASSLSPGLAGGWYEQY
TRBV6-5,ASSRGRGALSLYGYT
TRBV29-1,SVGDPYYGYT
TRBV4-2,ASSRSWTGTSGGYTQY
TRBV10-1,ASSYEIDTEAF
TRBV29-1,SVEAGMNNEQF
TRBV4-1,ASSQDYGSTYGYT
TRBV20-1,SARDSLTDTQY
TRBV9,ASSASSGSYNEQF
TRBV27,ASSTGTAPSGQQF
TRBV27,ASSLSRLEWS
TRBV24-1,ATSIAGELF